Listed below are T cell receptor beta chains from one sample, sequenced in a study of cytomegalovirus exposure and HLA in healthy donors. Only in-frame clones appear in the TCRdb table, and some are missing; sequencing was by immunoSEQ multiplex PCR. The profile shows 75,000 to 90,000 clones, around 82% of them singletons. The material sequenced was PBMCs. The source is a man aged 50-59 years in good health and CMV-seronegative. Each CDR3 is given without its conserved first and last residue.

13	TRBV10-3	TRBJ1-3	AISSDIASGNTIY
16	TRBV5-1	TRBJ2-1	ASSRSVGAGGHRDEQF
10	TRBV4-2	TRBJ2-3	ASSSEADTQY
11	TRBV30	TRBJ1-1	AWRQRMNTEAF
11	TRBV25-1	TRBJ2-7	ASSDPTVYEQY
16	TRBV7-9	TRBJ1-3	ASSWLGGQGFSGNTIY
13	TRBV4-3	TRBJ2-7	ASSQVPGSSYEQY
9	TRBV20-1	TRBJ2-3	SARAVDTQY
12	TRBV11-2	TRBJ1-1	ASSSGHSNTEAF
13	TRBV2	TRBJ2-7	ASSEMGGPQYEQY
14	TRBV5-4	TRBJ2-5	ASSSRGLAVQETQY
11	TRBV10-3	TRBJ1-1	AISGHSNTEAF
14	TRBV18	TRBJ2-3	ASSPDIGASPDTQY
10	TRBV2	TRBJ1-1	ASKLGNTEAF
15	TRBV6-1	TRBJ2-3	ASSESGAGRVADTQY
11	TRBV2	TRBJ2-1	ASSEEQGREQF
15	TRBV7-2	TRBJ1-6	ASSPRRGGFSNSPLH
14	TRBV11-2	TRBJ1-3	ASSYGDRNSGNTIY
14	TRBV5-4	TRBJ2-5	ASSRTGQDSQETQY
11	TRBV27	TRBJ1-2	ASSTLPGVGYT
11	TRBV5-1	TRBJ1-1	ASSYQGNTEAF
14	TRBV4-1	TRBJ1-4	ASSQTGAEGSEKLF
12	TRBV2	TRBJ2-7	ASSEGRGEYEQY
14	TRBV28	TRBJ1-4	ASTTAGTGRGEKLF
13	TRBV4-1	TRBJ1-1	ASSHGQGDPRGAF
17	TRBV28	TRBJ2-1	ASSLAGTSGGQSYNEQF
12	TRBV5-6	TRBJ1-2	ASSTRTGIYGYT
15	TRBV4-1	TRBJ1-2	ASSQDVRTGFSDGYT
15	TRBV7-2	TRBJ2-1	ASSTTSGGTSYNEQF
14	TRBV27	TRBJ2-2	ASSSGTGWYTGELF
9	TRBV20-1	TRBJ2-3	SAPRVDTQY
12	TRBV18	TRBJ1-5	ASSPLTGVQPQH
12	TRBV14	TRBJ1-4	ASSQQGAGEKLF
15	TRBV4-2	TRBJ2-2	ASSRASGGRNTGELF
14	TRBV7-9	TRBJ2-3	ASSLAKYSGTDTQY
13	TRBV7-2	TRBJ1-2	ASSLAVRGAGGYT
14	TRBV28	TRBJ2-3	ASTSRVAGEVDTQY
14	TRBV6-5	TRBJ2-7	ASSYSTGTSPHEQY
14	TRBV7-3	TRBJ2-3	ASSPGLPLGGDTQY
14	TRBV11-2	TRBJ2-7	ASSLRGFGGSYEQY
13	TRBV27	TRBJ2-1	ASSPLAGGLFEQF
12	TRBV6-6	TRBJ1-4	ASSYGTRDEKLF
11	TRBV19	TRBJ2-3	ASSDRPTDTQY
13	TRBV6-5	TRBJ2-3	ASRSRTENTDTQY
14	TRBV18	TRBJ2-1	ASSPGGQGAYNEQF
12	TRBV6-6	TRBJ2-5	ASSYSEYQETQY
12	TRBV18	TRBJ1-6	ASSRSSYNSPLH
14	TRBV6-5	TRBJ2-3	ASSSGRAFRTDTQY
10	TRBV6-5	TRBJ2-2	ASSPYTGELF
14	TRBV7-9	TRBJ2-7	ASSLLTGVSSYEQY
11	TRBV25-1	TRBJ2-3	ASSGQGTDTQY
13	TRBV4-2	TRBJ2-7	ASSQDRDRGTEQY
14	TRBV11-2	TRBJ2-3	ASSPGLGRFTDTQY
14	TRBV7-2	TRBJ1-2	ASARTGDPANYGYT
11	TRBV10-3	TRBJ2-7	AIVKQGTYEQY
15	TRBV7-2	TRBJ2-5	ASSPRGRGMDQETQY
17	TRBV18	TRBJ2-6	ASSPSSGTGFSGANVLT
11	TRBV29-1	TRBJ1-5	SVAPGGGQPQH
12	TRBV5-4	TRBJ1-2	ASSLPGQVYGYT